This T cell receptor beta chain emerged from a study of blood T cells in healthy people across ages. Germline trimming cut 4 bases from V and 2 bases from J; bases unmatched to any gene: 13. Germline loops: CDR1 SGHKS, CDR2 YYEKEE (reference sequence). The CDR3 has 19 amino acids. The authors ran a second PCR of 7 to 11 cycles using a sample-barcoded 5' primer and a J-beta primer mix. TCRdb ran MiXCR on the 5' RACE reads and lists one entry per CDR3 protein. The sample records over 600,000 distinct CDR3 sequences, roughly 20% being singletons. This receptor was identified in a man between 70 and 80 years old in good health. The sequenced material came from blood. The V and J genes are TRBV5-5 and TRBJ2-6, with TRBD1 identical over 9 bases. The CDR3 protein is CASSRTGTGINAGANVLTF. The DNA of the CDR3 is TGTGCCAGCAGCAGGACCGGGACAGGGATTAACGCTGGGGCCAACGTCCTGACTTTC.